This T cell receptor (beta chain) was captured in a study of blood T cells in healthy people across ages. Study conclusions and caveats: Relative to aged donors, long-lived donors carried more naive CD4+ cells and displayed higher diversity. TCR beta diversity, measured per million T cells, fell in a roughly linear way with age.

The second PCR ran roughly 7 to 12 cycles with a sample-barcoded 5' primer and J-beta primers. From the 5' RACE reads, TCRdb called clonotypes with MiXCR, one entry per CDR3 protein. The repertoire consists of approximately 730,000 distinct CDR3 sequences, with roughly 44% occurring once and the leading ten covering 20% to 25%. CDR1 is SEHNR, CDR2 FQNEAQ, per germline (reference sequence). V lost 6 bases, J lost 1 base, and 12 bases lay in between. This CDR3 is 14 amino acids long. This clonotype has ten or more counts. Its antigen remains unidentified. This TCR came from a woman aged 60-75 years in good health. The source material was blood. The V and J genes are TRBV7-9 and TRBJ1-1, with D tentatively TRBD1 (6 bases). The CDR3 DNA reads TGTGCCAGCAGGCTTCAGGGGTCGAACACTGAAGCTTTCTTT. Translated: CASRLQGSNTEAFF.